The rows below give T cell receptor beta chains drawn from one sample of a study of cytotoxic CD8 clonotypes in ibrutinib-treated CLL. Here immunoSEQ multiplex PCR was the method, and the copy in TCRdb shows in-frame clones only, minus some. The data contain about 330,000 clones, over 60% of them seen just once; the ten biggest clones take up around 6.5%. The specimen was PBMCs, collected after 36 months of ibrutinib treatment. All receptors come from a human donor with chronic lymphocytic leukemia. CDR3s include the opening cysteine and the closing phenylalanine or tryptophan. The D gene is left open where the match is weak. Only some rows state a clone size, as once, few, many or a class for expanded clones.

v_call	clone_size	j_call	d_call	cdr3_aa	cdr3_nt
TRBV7-9	.	TRBJ1-2	.	CASSFRSGGPYYGYTF	TGTGCCAGCAGCTTCCGTTCTGGGGGCCCCTACTATGGCTACACCTTC
TRBV27	few	TRBJ1-2	.	CASSFQGRQNGYTF	TGTGCCAGCAGTTTTCAGGGGCGGCAGAATGGCTACACCTTC
TRBV2	.	TRBJ2-2	.	CASSDPSPINTGELFF	TGTGCCAGCAGTGACCCTAGCCCGATTAACACCGGGGAGCTGTTTTTT
TRBV7-9	.	TRBJ2-5	.	CASSLVGSASETQYF	TGTGCCAGCAGCTTGGTGGGGAGCGCCTCCGAGACCCAGTACTTC
TRBV5-4	.	TRBJ2-5	.	CASSPPGRQETQYF	TGTGCCAGCAGCCCGCCGGGACGGCAAGAGACCCAGTACTTC
TRBV4-3	.	TRBJ2-1	.	CASSPAPGLRYNEQFF	TGCGCCAGCAGCCCAGCACCGGGACTCCGTTACAATGAGCAGTTCTTC
TRBV7-3	.	TRBJ2-5	TRBD1	CASSAMTGETQYF	TGTGCCAGCAGCGCGATGACAGGGGAGACCCAGTACTTC
TRBV5-1	.	TRBJ2-7	.	CASSLGDSKVRRF	TGCGCCAGCAGCTTGGGAGACTCCAAGGTCAGGCGCTTC
TRBV7-8	.	TRBJ1-5	.	CASSSQGNRDQPQHF	TGTGCCAGCAGCTCCCAGGGAAATCGGGATCAGCCCCAGCATTTT
TRBV4-2	few	TRBJ2-1	TRBD2	CASSPPLAGESYNEQFF	TGTGCCAGCAGCCCCCCGCTAGCGGGGGAATCCTACAATGAGCAGTTCTTC
TRBV18	.	TRBJ2-7	.	CASSPRLPGANSYEQYF	TGTGCCAGCTCACCAAGGCTCCCAGGGGCCAACTCCTACGAGCAGTACTTC
TRBV7-3	.	TRBJ2-1	TRBD2	CASSLRAGTSVNEQFF	TGTGCCAGCAGCTTACGAGCCGGGACTAGCGTAAATGAGCAGTTCTTC
TRBV2	.	TRBJ2-3	TRBD1	CASSDDRGSADTQYF	TGTGCCAGCAGTGACGACAGGGGAAGCGCAGATACGCAGTATTTT
TRBV19	.	TRBJ1-5	.	CASSIAGGRYSNQPQHF	TGTGCCAGTAGTATAGCGGGGGGAAGATATAGCAATCAGCCCCAGCATTTT
TRBV2	.	TRBJ2-1	.	CASREYGYLPDNEQFF	TGTGCCAGCAGAGAATATGGGTATCTGCCAGACAATGAGCAGTTCTTC
TRBV18	once	TRBJ2-1	.	CASSPAARGGFWGGPYNEQFF	TGTGCCAGCTCACCCGCCGCCAGGGGAGGTTTTTGGGGCGGGCCGTACAATGAGCAGTTCTTC
TRBV7-2	.	TRBJ2-7	TRBD2	CASSLALSGETGNKHSYEQYF	TGTGCCAGCAGCTTAGCTTTAAGCGGGGAAACGGGGAATAAACACTCCTACGAGCAGTACTTC
TRBV7-9	.	TRBJ2-5	TRBD2	CASSLGLAGAYETQYF	TGTGCCAGCAGCTTGGGACTAGCGGGAGCCTACGAGACCCAGTACTTC
TRBV21-1	.	TRBJ1-2	.	CASRSLRGRGSGYGYTF	TGTGCCAGCAGGAGCCTCAGGGGGCGCGGTTCGGGCTATGGCTACACCTTC
TRBV19	.	TRBJ1-4	.	CASSTRQDATYNEKLFF	TGTGCCAGTAGTACCCGACAGGACGCAACCTATAATGAAAAACTGTTTTTT
TRBV6-5	.	TRBJ2-1	TRBD2	CASSYSGGVSYNEQFF	TGTGCCAGCAGTTACTCGGGGGGGGTTTCCTACAATGAGCAGTTCTTC
TRBV5-6	.	TRBJ2-7	TRBD1	CASSWGTGLRHEQYF	TGTGCCAGCAGCTGGGGGACAGGTCTACGCCACGAGCAGTACTTC
TRBV7-2	.	TRBJ2-3	.	CASSLDPPFASTDTQYF	TGTGCCAGCAGCTTAGATCCCCCTTTTGCTAGCACAGATACGCAGTATTTT
TRBV5-1	.	TRBJ2-5	.	CASSFYGGSKQETQYF	TGCGCCAGCAGCTTTTATGGTGGCAGCAAACAAGAGACCCAGTACTTC
TRBV9	.	TRBJ2-7	TRBD2	CASSVGLAGTTYEQYF	TGTGCCAGCAGCGTAGGACTAGCGGGAACAACCTACGAGCAGTACTTC
TRBV4-3	.	TRBJ1-1	.	CASSQVHKSATEAFF	TGCGCCAGCAGCCAGGTCCACAAATCGGCTACTGAAGCTTTCTTT
TRBV5-6	.	TRBJ1-4	.	CASSPALDPNEKLFF	TGTGCCAGCAGCCCGGCATTAGATCCAAATGAAAAACTGTTTTTT
TRBV2	.	TRBJ2-7	TRBD1	CASSEEGTGGEQYF	TGTGCCAGCAGTGAAGAAGGGACAGGGGGAGAGCAGTACTTC
TRBV11-2	few	TRBJ2-6	.	CASSLMVTGANVLTF	TGTGCCAGCAGTCTGATGGTTACTGGGGCCAACGTCCTGACTTTC
TRBV15	few	TRBJ2-7	TRBD2	CATSLTSADYEQYF	TGTGCCACCAGCCTGACTAGCGCAGACTACGAGCAGTACTTC
TRBV19	once	TRBJ2-5	TRBD1	CASSGTGAIQETQYF	TGTGCCAGTAGCGGGACAGGGGCCATACAAGAGACCCAGTACTTC
TRBV19	.	TRBJ2-3	.	CASSIVALTDTQYF	TGTGCCAGTAGTATAGTGGCGCTAACAGATACGCAGTATTTT
TRBV19	.	TRBJ1-5	.	CASSYLTGYNQPQHF	TGTGCCAGTAGTTATTTAACAGGCTATAATCAGCCCCAGCATTTT
TRBV2	.	TRBJ2-5	TRBD1	CASSEGGQAAYF	TGTGCCAGCAGTGAAGGGGGACAGGCGGCATACTTC
TRBV4-1	.	TRBJ1-2	.	CASSPSSGGGYGYTF	TGCGCCAGCAGCCCCTCCTCGGGGGGCGGCTATGGCTACACCTTC
TRBV5-1	.	TRBJ1-2	TRBD1	CASSFDTTGGLIGYTF	TGCGCCAGCAGCTTCGACACGACAGGGGGCCTCATCGGCTACACCTTC
TRBV29-1	.	TRBJ2-1	.	CSVEVNLLESEQFF	TGCAGCGTTGAAGTCAACCTCCTCGAGAGTGAGCAGTTCTTC
TRBV9	.	TRBJ2-3	.	CASSVRDTTDTQYF	TGTGCCAGCAGCGTCCGGGACACCACAGATACGCAGTATTTT
TRBV4-1	.	TRBJ2-7	TRBD1	CASSQHIPGQGTVYEQYF	TGCGCCAGCAGCCAACACATACCGGGACAGGGGACTGTCTACGAGCAGTACTTC
TRBV2	.	TRBJ2-7	.	CASSDDRLISYEQYF	TGTGCCAGCAGTGACGACAGGTTGATTTCCTACGAGCAGTACTTC
TRBV15	.	TRBJ2-1	TRBD2	CATSRDWEGLGNEQFF	TGTGCCACCAGCAGAGATTGGGAGGGGCTAGGCAATGAGCAGTTCTTC
TRBV5-1	.	TRBJ2-7	TRBD1	CASSLAGYRGIYEQYF	TGCGCCAGCAGCTTGGCCGGTTACAGGGGGATCTACGAGCAGTACTTC
TRBV29-1	once	TRBJ2-7	.	CSAGTAYEQYF	TGCAGCGCCGGGACTGCCTACGAGCAGTACTTC
TRBV12-1	.	TRBJ2-7	.	CASSFLARQGQGVRHYEQYF	TGTGCCAGCAGCTTTTTGGCCCGGCAGGGGCAGGGGGTAAGGCACTACGAGCAGTACTTC
TRBV9	once	TRBJ2-6	.	CASSSRQTGANVLTF	TGTGCCAGCAGCTCACGACAGACCGGGGCCAACGTCCTGACTTTC
TRBV2	few	TRBJ2-7	TRBD1	CASGGQGSYEQYF	TGTGCCAGCGGGGGACAGGGGAGCTACGAGCAGTACTTC
TRBV11-2	.	TRBJ1-1	.	CASSFNRGRAFF	TGTGCCAGCAGCTTTAATCGGGGGCGAGCTTTCTTT
TRBV7-9	.	TRBJ2-7	TRBD1	CASSSSGTGGYEQYF	TGTGCCAGCAGCTCAAGCGGGACAGGGGGCTACGAGCAGTACTTC
TRBV10-2	.	TRBJ2-7	TRBD1	CASRERDSSYEQYF	TGCGCCAGCAGGGAACGGGACAGCTCCTACGAGCAGTACTTC
TRBV6-5	.	TRBJ2-7	.	CASGRRGGNDEQYF	TGTGCCAGCGGGCGGCGAGGTGGAAACGACGAGCAGTACTTC
TRBV19	.	TRBJ2-5	.	CASRPDGYQETQYF	TGTGCCAGTAGACCTGACGGGTACCAAGAGACCCAGTACTTC
TRBV20-1	.	TRBJ1-2	.	CSARLEEGYTF	TGCAGTGCTAGATTGGAAGAAGGCTACACCTTC
TRBV28	once	TRBJ1-2	.	CASKFGTANYGYTF	TGTGCCAGCAAATTCGGTACAGCTAACTATGGCTACACCTTC
TRBV10-3	.	TRBJ1-5	.	CAISGGSNQPQHF	TGTGCCATCAGCGGGGGTAGCAATCAGCCCCAGCATTTT
TRBV5-6	.	TRBJ2-3	TRBD2	CASSSSGLAGGITDTQYF	TGTGCCAGCAGCTCGAGCGGACTAGCGGGGGGGATCACAGATACGCAGTATTTT